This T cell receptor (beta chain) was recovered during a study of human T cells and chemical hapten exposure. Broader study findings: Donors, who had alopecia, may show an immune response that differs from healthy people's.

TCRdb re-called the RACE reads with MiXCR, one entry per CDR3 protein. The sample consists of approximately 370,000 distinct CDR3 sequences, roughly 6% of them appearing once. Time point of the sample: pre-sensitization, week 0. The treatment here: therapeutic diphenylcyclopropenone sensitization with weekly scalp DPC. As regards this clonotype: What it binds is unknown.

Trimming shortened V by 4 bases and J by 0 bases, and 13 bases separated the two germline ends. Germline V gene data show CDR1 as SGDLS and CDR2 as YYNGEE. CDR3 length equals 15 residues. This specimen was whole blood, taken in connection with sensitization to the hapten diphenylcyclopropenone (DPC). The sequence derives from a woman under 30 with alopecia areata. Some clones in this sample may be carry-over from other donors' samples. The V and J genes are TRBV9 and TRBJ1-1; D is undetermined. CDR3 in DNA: TGTGCCAGCAGCCCAATGTCCTATATGAACACTGAAGCTTTCTTT. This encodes CASSPMSYMNTEAFF.